This record covers a single T cell receptor beta chain. What it binds is not known. This entry is derived from a study of CXCR3-negative and CXCR3-positive naive CD8 T cells. Findings and limits, study-wide: More hydrophobic TRB CDR3s occurred in CXCR3-positive than in CXCR3-negative naive cells.

With UMI labels, 5' RACE was used to prepare the TRB cDNA libraries. TCRdb derives one entry per CDR3 protein from the 5' RACE reads, leaving out DNA. The sample includes 140,000 to 150,000 distinct CDR3 sequences. The CDR3 is made up of 15 amino acids. Germline CDR1 and CDR2: SGHRS and YFSETQ. This sequence was found in a human donor in good health. Some clones in this sample may be carry-over from other donors' samples. The V and J genes are TRBV5-1 and TRBJ2-3; lacking DNA, the TRBD2 call made by TCRdb goes unchecked. Material: naive CXCR3+ CD8+ T cells from blood. The subset is: CD45RO-CCR7+CD27+CD95- naive CD8+ T cells expressing CXCR3 (TNR3+). Here the CDR3 reads CASSAGLAGEDTQYF.